This T cell receptor beta chain is drawn from a study of T cell responses to AZD1222 COVID-19 vaccine. Produced via immunoSEQ multiplex PCR; TCRdb's table is partial and in-frame only. Here the sample spans 200,000 to 250,000 clones, about 93% being singletons. Study observations and caveats: Donor demographics were predominantly white British with a female majority; clonal diversity may be underestimated. Spike was spanned by vaccine-associated CD4 TCRs, which were dominant at 160-218 and 743-854. Spike-specific TCR breadth and depth rose after two AZD1222 doses.

About this clone: Its antigen is not identified.

The CDR3 loop spans 12 amino acids. From germline, CDR1 is SGHAT and CDR2 FQNNGV. V lost 2 bases and J 3 bases, leaving 5 bases between the germline ends. This sequence was found in an adult in good health. The sequencing here drew on peripheral blood, taken on day 0 of MenACWY control vaccination. This chain joins TRBV11-2 and TRBJ2-7; D uncertain. The CDR3 DNA reads as TGTGCCAGCAGCTTACAAGTCTACGAGCAGTACTTC. It codes for CASSLQVYEQYF.